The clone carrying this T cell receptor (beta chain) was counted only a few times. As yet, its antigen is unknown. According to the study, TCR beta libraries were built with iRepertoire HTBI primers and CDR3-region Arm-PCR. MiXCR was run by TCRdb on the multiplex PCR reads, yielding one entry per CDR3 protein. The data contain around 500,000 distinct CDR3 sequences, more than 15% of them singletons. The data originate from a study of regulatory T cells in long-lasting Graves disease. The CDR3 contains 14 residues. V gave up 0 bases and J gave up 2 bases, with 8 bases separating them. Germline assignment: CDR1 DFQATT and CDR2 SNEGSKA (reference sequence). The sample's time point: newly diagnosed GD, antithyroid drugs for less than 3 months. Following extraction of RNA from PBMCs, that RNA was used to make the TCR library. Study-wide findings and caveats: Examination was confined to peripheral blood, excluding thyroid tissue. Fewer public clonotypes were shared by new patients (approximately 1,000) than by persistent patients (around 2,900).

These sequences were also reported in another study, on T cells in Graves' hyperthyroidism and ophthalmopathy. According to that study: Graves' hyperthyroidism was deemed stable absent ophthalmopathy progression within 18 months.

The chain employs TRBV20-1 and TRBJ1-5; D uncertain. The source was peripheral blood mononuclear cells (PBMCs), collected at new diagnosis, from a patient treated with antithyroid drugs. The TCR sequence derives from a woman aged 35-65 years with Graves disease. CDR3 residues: CSARDQIGNQPQHF. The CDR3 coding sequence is TGCAGTGCTAGAGACCAAATCGGCAATCAGCCCCAGCATTTT.